A single sample is the source of the 17 T cell receptor beta chains below, sequenced in a study of cytomegalovirus exposure and HLA in healthy donors. Primers for the PCR totalled 60 Vbeta and 13 Jbeta. TCRdb's copy holds only in-frame clones and misses some; the assay was immunoSEQ multiplex PCR. The table shows about 110,000 clones, with more than 60% occurring only once. The sequenced sample consisted of PBMCs. The origin of the receptors is a male donor in good health and CMV-seronegative.

V is TRBV19 and J is TRBJ2-7, with 13 bases that match TRBD2. The CDR3 has 15 amino acids. The germline V gene has CDR1 LNHDA and CDR2 SQIVND (reference sequence). Unmatched junction bases numbered 7, after V lost 5 bases and J lost 6 bases. CDR3 bases: TGTGCCAGTAGTTTCAGGACTAGCGGGAGCAGCGAGCAGTACTTC. It codes for CASSFRTSGSSEQYF.

V usage is TRBV6-1 and J usage is TRBJ2-5; D remains unclear. TRBJ2-7 matches the DNA end more closely, so the J call is doubtful. The CDR3 is 13 residues long. The V gene's germline CDR1 is MNHNS and CDR2 SASEGT. Here the CDR3 DNA reads TGTGCCAGCAGTGAAAGGAGCTCCTACGAGCAGTACTTC. Translating it yields CASSERSSYEQYF.

The rearrangement joins TRBV6-5 to TRBJ1-4; 9 positions agree with TRBD1. The CDR3 is made up of 14 amino acids. The trim removed 4 bases at V and 7 bases at J, leaving 4 bases unmatched. Germline assignment: CDR1 MNHEY and CDR2 SVGAGI. CDR3 in amino acids: CASSSQGAAEKLFF. Here the CDR3 DNA reads TGTGCCAGCAGTTCACAGGGGGCCGCTGAAAAACTGTTTTTT.

In its sample, this clone was seen a few times. This chain links TRBV9 with TRBJ2-7, with D maybe TRBD2 (6 bases). The CDR3 totals 14 residues. Per the germline V gene, CDR1 is SGDLS and CDR2 is YYNGEE. V was shortened by 4 bases and J by 3 bases, with 14 bases between the two germline ends. CDR3 loop: CASSTGTAVYEQYF. DNA for the CDR3: TGTGCCAGCAGCACCGGGACTGCAGTCTACGAGCAGTACTTC.

The chain is built from TRBV21-1 and TRBJ2-3; the table's D call, TRBD1, was not checked against the DNA. TRBV21-1 is given as a pseudogene. This CDR3 has 15 residues. CDR3 sequence reads: CASSNRQMCTDTQYF. The CDR3 DNA follows: TGTGCCAGCAGCAATAGACAAATGTGCACAGATACGCAGTATTTT.

The rearrangement links TRBV25-1 to TRBJ1-5; TRBD1 matches 8 bases. CDR3 length equals 14 residues. Trimming at V came to 5 bases and at J to 9 bases, leaving 9 bases not matched to a gene. Per germline, CDR1 MGHDK and CDR2 SYGVNS. The CDR3 protein is CASSPSDRAGPQHF. Here the CDR3 DNA reads TGTGCCAGCAGTCCTTCGGACAGGGCGGGGCCCCAGCATTTT.

V and J are TRBV7-2 and TRBJ2-5; TRBD2 matches at 7 bases. Germline V gives CDR1 SGHTA, CDR2 FQGNSA. Trimming at V came to 2 bases and at J to 4 bases, leaving 10 bases not matched to a gene. The CDR3 length is 16 residues. CDR3 residues: CASSLTGGRVPETQYF. CDR3 coding DNA: TGTGCCAGCAGCTTAACCGGCGGGAGAGTTCCAGAGACCCAGTACTTC.

This rearrangement joins TRBV4-1 to TRBJ2-1; D not certain. With 1 base removed from V and 8 bases from J, the gap between germline ends came to 15 bases. The CDR3 runs to 15 residues. From germline, CDR1 is MGHRA and CDR2 YSYEKL. The CDR3 is CASSQGSPVLYEQFF. CDR3 coding DNA: TGCGCCAGCAGCCAAGGGTCCCCGGTCCTCTATGAGCAGTTCTTC.

This clone was detected a few times. The J gene is TRBJ1-5, the V gene TRBV7-9; D is unclear. The CDR3 sequence is 14 residues long. Trimming pared 6 bases from V and 4 bases from J, leaving 13 bases between. Germline V gene lookup returns CDR1 SEHNR and CDR2 FQNEAQ (reference sequence). CDR3 in amino acids: CASSFGPANQPQHF. The CDR3 DNA reads TGTGCCAGCAGTTTTGGGCCAGCTAATCAGCCCCAGCATTTT.

With regard to this clone: The junction and the germline gene differ at one end; a read error may be behind it. This chain links TRBV7-9 with TRBJ1-2; TRBD1 matches 11 bases. CDR1 is SEHNR and CDR2 is FQNEAQ in the germline V gene (reference sequence). This CDR3 spans 16 amino acids. The chain's CDR3 is CSSSLAIGQGAYGYTF. The DNA for the CDR3 is TGTTCCAGCAGCTTAGCGATTGGACAGGGGGCCTATGGCTACACCTTC.

The chain links TRBV6-1 to TRBJ1-5, with 10 bases aligning to TRBD1. CDR1 is MNHNS, CDR2 SASEGT, per germline. CDR3 length: 18 residues. The junction had 13 bases not matched to a gene; V was cut back by 3 bases and J by 5 bases. CDR3 in amino acids: CASSDQRPGQGHDQPQHF. The CDR3 DNA sequence: TGTGCCAGCAGTGATCAGAGGCCGGGACAGGGGCATGATCAGCCCCAGCATTTT.

This clone occurred once. This rearrangement joins TRBV7-8 to TRBJ1-5; TRBD1 matches 8 bases. CDR1 is SGHVS and CDR2 is FQNEAQ in the germline V gene. The junction had 12 bases not matched to a gene; V was cut back by 1 base and J by 1 base. This CDR3 has 19 residues. The CDR3 region is CASSLVLSGDRRSNQPQHF. For the CDR3, the DNA is TGTGCCAGCAGCTTAGTATTATCGGGGGACAGGAGGAGCAATCAGCCCCAGCATTTT.

V gene TRBV28 combines with J gene TRBJ2-1; the match to TRBD1 covers 7 bases. The germline CDR1 and CDR2 sequences are MDHEN and SYDVKM. V lost 5 bases to trimming and J lost 11 bases; unmatched junction nucleotides: 12. CDR3 length: 14 amino acids. CDR3 DNA: TGTGCCAGCAGTGGCAGGACAGGCGGTGCTAAGCAGTTCTTC. This gives the protein CASSGRTGGAKQFF.

The chain links TRBV7-8 to TRBJ2-7; 9 bases line up with TRBD2. The germline V gene encodes CDR1 SGHVS and CDR2 FQNEAQ. Trimming removed 5 bases from V and 6 bases from J; junction bases left unmatched: 5. This CDR3 region has 13 residues. The CDR3 sequence: CASSHQLAGEQYF. CDR3 coding DNA: TGTGCCAGCAGCCACCAACTAGCGGGCGAGCAGTACTTC. Together with reference TRBV7-8 and TRBJ2-7, the CDR3 gives the full variable domain: GAGVSQSPRYKVAKRGQDVALRCDPISGHVSLFWYQQALGQGPEFLTYFQNEAQLDKSGLPSDRFFAERPEGSVSTLKIQRTQQEDSAVYLCASSHQLAGEQYFGPGTRLTVT.

The J gene is TRBJ1-1, the V gene TRBV6-5; possibly TRBD1 for D (5 bases). This CDR3 is built from 13 residues. The V and J ends lost 5 bases and 6 bases respectively, with 13 bases between them. The germline V gene has CDR1 MNHEY and CDR2 SVGAGI. CDR3 DNA sequence: TGTGCCAGCAGTCAGGGTTCGAGCGCTGAAGCTTTCTTT. Encoded protein: CASSQGSSAEAFF.

The chain couples TRBV2 to TRBJ2-7, with TRBD2 identical over 7 bases. Germline V lookup: CDR1 SNHLY, CDR2 FYNNEI. V shed 6 bases, J shed 1 base, and the junction held 6 bases outside the gene matches. CDR3 length equals 14 residues. The CDR3 region has the DNA TGTGCCAGCAGAACCGAAGCGGGGTCCTACGAGCAGTACTTC. It translates to CASRTEAGSYEQYF.

The CDR3 here is CASSPPGQTIGPDTQYF. In DNA, the CDR3 is TGTGCCAGCTCACCACCGGGACAAACGATAGGGCCAGATACGCAGTATTTT. This chain joins TRBV18 and TRBJ2-3, with a tentative D call TRBD1 (6 bases). The CDR3 consists of 17 residues. Germline CDR1 KGHSH, CDR2 LQKENI. V was trimmed by 0 bases and J by 4 bases, leaving 17 bases between them.